This entry lists 24 T cell receptor beta chains sequenced from one sample in a study of blood T cells in healthy people across ages. A J-beta primer mix and a sample-barcoded 5' primer were used in a second PCR of about 7 to 11 cycles. TCRdb passed the 5' RACE reads through MiXCR, listing each CDR3 protein once. The sample includes around 710,000 distinct CDR3 sequences, 40% to 45% of them seen just once. Source material: blood. The origin of the receptors is a woman aged 55-70 years in good health.

V is TRBV29-1 and J is TRBJ2-5; 8 bases are shared with TRBD2. This CDR3 comprises 16 residues. Germline CDR1 is SQVTM and CDR2 is ANQGSEA. V gave up 5 bases and J gave up 1 base; unmatched junction bases: 12. The CDR3 is CSVSTSGDFRQETQYF. The CDR3 DNA reads TGCAGCGTTTCAACTAGCGGAGATTTCCGCCAAGAGACCCAGTACTTC.

This clonotype was detected ten times or more. The V call is TRBV12-3 or TRBV12-4, the J call TRBJ1-5; 7 bases map to TRBD1. With 6 bases clipped from V and 5 bases from J, the junction kept 7 bases outside the gene matches. The length of the CDR3 is 14 residues. CDR3 nucleotide sequence: TGTGCCAGCAGCATTACAGGGGAGCATCAGCCCCAGCATTTT. Encoded protein: CASSITGEHQPQHF.

This clonotype was detected many times. V is TRBV7-2 and J is TRBJ2-5; 8 bases map to TRBD1. The J segment lost 5 bases and the V segment lost 4 bases, leaving 6 bases of the junction unmatched. The CDR3 runs 14 residues. Germline V lookup: CDR1 SGHTA, CDR2 FQGNSA. The CDR3, as DNA: TGTGCCAGCAGCTCGGGCAGGGGGCCGGAGACCCAGTACTTC. Translating gives CASSSGRGPETQYF.

In this sample, this clonotype turned up many times. The V call is TRBV7-3, the J call TRBJ2-5, with 7 bases aligning to TRBD1. V shed 5 bases and J 3 bases; nucleotides not matched to a gene: 12. Germline CDR1 is SGHTA and CDR2 is FQGTGA. The CDR3 length is 16 residues. CDR3 loop: CASSLNPRGQKETQYF. CDR3 nucleotides: TGTGCCAGCAGCCTCAACCCACGGGGACAGAAAGAGACCCAGTACTTC.

In its sample, this clonotype was seen a few times. The rearrangement links TRBV4-2 to TRBJ2-3; D is perhaps TRBD2 (6 bases). The germline V and J ends were trimmed by 6 bases and 2 bases, with 12 bases remaining between them. CDR1 is LGHNA, CDR2 YNFKEQ, per germline. The CDR3 has 14 residues. The CDR3 is CASRLRGNTDTQYF. CDR3 sequence (DNA): TGTGCCAGCAGACTCCGGGGGAACACAGATACGCAGTATTTT.

This clonotype occurred many times. The V and J genes are TRBV12-3 or TRBV12-4 and TRBJ2-5, with a weak D call TRBD1 (5 bases). V lost 7 bases and J lost 5, with 14 bases in between. CDR3 length equals 13 residues. The CDR3, as DNA: TGTGCCAGCACCAGGGTTGGATGGGAGACCCAGTACTTC. Amino acid sequence: CASTRVGWETQYF.

The chain links TRBV20-1 to TRBJ1-2; D is perhaps TRBD1 (5 bases). CDR1 DFQATT and CDR2 SNEGSKA come from the germline V gene (reference sequence). The CDR3 covers 14 residues. Between the trimmed V and J ends, which lost 7 bases and 6 bases, there was a span of 21 bases. CDR3 bases: TGCAGTGTAGGCTTAGGGGAGTTTACCAATGGCTACACCTTC. Its protein product is CSVGLGEFTNGYTF.

CDR3: CASSSYGLGRANYGYTF. For the CDR3, the DNA is TGTGCCAGCAGCAGTTACGGCTTGGGCCGAGCTAACTATGGCTACACCTTC. The rearrangement joins TRBV6-6 to TRBJ1-2, with unresolved D. Per the germline V gene, CDR1 is MNHNY and CDR2 is SVGAGI (reference sequence). V dropped 6 bases and J dropped 0 bases, with 20 bases sitting between them. This CDR3 contains 17 residues.

The chain employs TRBV4-2 and TRBJ2-5; 7 bases match TRBD2. Germline V gene lookup returns CDR1 LGHNA and CDR2 YNFKEQ. CDR3 length equals 17 residues. V was pared by 0 bases and J by 1 base, with 8 bases of the junction left unmatched. CDR3 bases: TGTGCCAGCAGCCAAGATTCCGGCGGGGGAATCCAAGAGACCCAGTACTTC. This translates into CASSQDSGGGIQETQYF.

This clonotype was detected many times. The V call is TRBV10-3, the J call TRBJ2-1, with a tentative D call TRBD1 (5 bases). V was clipped by 9 bases and J by 0 bases, with 15 bases between them. Germline V lookup: CDR1 ENHRY, CDR2 SYGVKD. The CDR3 covers 15 residues. CDR3 DNA: TGTGCCATAAGATCAGACAGTCTCTCCTACAATGAGCAGTTCTTC. Its translation: CAIRSDSLSYNEQFF.

The chain uses TRBV20-1 and TRBJ1-3; D gene ambiguous. The germline CDR1 and CDR2 sequences are DFQATT and SNEGSKA (reference sequence). This CDR3 contains 15 residues. Trimming cost V 6 bases and J 0 bases, with 15 bases left between them. The DNA for the CDR3 is TGCAGTGCCGGGAGGAGCCTGAGCTCTGGAAACACCATATATTTT. The encoded protein is CSAGRSLSSGNTIYF.

For this clonotype: A much larger clone sits a single nucleotide away, making a read error possible. The CDR3 DNA is TGCGCCAGCAGCCAAATTACAAACAGGGAGGGAACTGAAGCTTTCTTT. Protein: CASSQITNREGTEAFF. The chain has TRBV4-1 and TRBJ1-1; a weak D match, TRBD1 (6 bases). The V end lost 2 bases, the J end lost 5 bases, and 18 bases lay between the germline ends. CDR3 length: 16 residues. CDR1 is MGHRA and CDR2 is YSYEKL in the germline V gene.

This clonotype showed up just a few times. The gene calls are TRBV10-3 and TRBJ2-5; D possibly uses TRBD1 or TRBD2 (5 bases each). The germline V gene has CDR1 ENHRY and CDR2 SYGVKD. Trimming removed 8 bases at V and 9 bases at J, with 19 bases between. CDR3 length: 13 residues. CDR3 sequence: CAIANEDTGAQYF. The CDR3 DNA sequence: TGTGCCATCGCGAATGAGGACACCGGGGCCCAGTACTTC.

The rearrangement uses TRBV5-5 and TRBJ1-2; D gene ambiguous. The germline gives CDR1 SGHKS, CDR2 YYEKEE (reference sequence). The CDR3 is made up of 14 amino acids. Trimming pared 0 bases from V and 7 bases from J, leaving 13 bases between. CDR3 sequence reads: CASSLDYYQSGYTF. Here the CDR3 DNA reads TGTGCCAGCAGCTTGGATTACTACCAGAGTGGCTACACCTTC. Based on the CDR3 plus reference TRBV5-5 and TRBJ1-2, the full variable domain is DAGVTQSPTHLIKTRGQQVTLRCSPISGHKSVSWYQQVLGQGPQFIFQYYEKEERGRGNFPDRFSARQFPNYSSELNVNALLLGDSALYLCASSLDYYQSGYTFGSGTRLTVV.

This clonotype was observed a few times. J is TRBJ2-4 and V is TRBV29-1; the D gene is possibly TRBD2 (5 bases). V lost 7 bases and J lost 8, with 15 bases in between. Germline V gene data show CDR1 as SQVTM and CDR2 as ANQGSEA. The CDR3 sequence is 12 residues long. CDR3 DNA sequence: TGCAGCGCAGCTCCCCGGGGAGACATTCAGTACTTC. This codes for CSAAPRGDIQYF.

The chain couples TRBV24-1 to TRBJ2-3; 10 positions match TRBD1. V trimming: 3 bases; J trimming: 1 base; junction bases outside the gene matches: 3. Germline CDR1 and CDR2: KGHDR and SFDVKD. The CDR3 loop spans 16 amino acids. The CDR3 is CATSDTGTGGTDTQYF. The CDR3 coding sequence is TGTGCCACCAGTGATACGGGGACAGGGGGCACAGATACGCAGTATTTT.

The chain recombines TRBV13 with TRBJ2-1; tentatively, D is TRBD2 (6 bases). The CDR3 totals 16 residues. Germline V lookup: CDR1 PRHDT, CDR2 FYEKMQ (reference sequence). V dropped 0 bases and J dropped 2 bases, with 11 bases sitting between them. The CDR3 reads CASSLGVAAAYNEQFF. CDR3 coding DNA: TGTGCCAGCAGCTTAGGGGTAGCGGCTGCCTACAATGAGCAGTTCTTC.

The chain recombines TRBV7-3 with TRBJ2-7; TRBD2 matches 9 bases. The J segment lost 4 bases and the V segment lost 7 bases, leaving 11 bases of the junction unmatched. Germline V gives CDR1 SGHTA, CDR2 FQGTGA. The CDR3 runs 15 residues. CDR3 nucleotides: TGTGCCAGCAACCCGACCGGGACTAGCACATACGAGCAGTACTTC. This sequence encodes CASNPTGTSTYEQYF.

Only a few counts were recorded for this clonotype. This chain joins TRBV7-2 and TRBJ2-7; D remains ambiguous. The V gene's germline CDR1 is SGHTA and CDR2 FQGNSA. The CDR3 is 14 residues long. Between the trimmed V and J ends, which lost 5 bases and 3 bases, there was a span of 14 bases. This chain's CDR3 is CASSASAVHYEQYF. The CDR3 DNA sequence: TGTGCCAGCAGCGCAAGCGCGGTCCACTACGAGCAGTACTTC.

This chain links TRBV28 with TRBJ2-1; D may be TRBD1 (5 bases). The CDR3 extends over 17 amino acids. Germline-derived CDR1 and CDR2 are MDHEN and SYDVKM. Trimming left V 7 bases short and J 6 bases short, with 25 bases between. CDR3 DNA sequence: TGTGCCAGCACCATTCGGCAGGCCAATCTAAGGGGCAATGAGCAGTTCTTC. Translated: CASTIRQANLRGNEQFF.

The rearrangement links TRBV3-1 to TRBJ2-5, with TRBD1 as a possible D gene (5 bases). This CDR3 contains 14 residues. Trimming removed 2 bases at V and 11 bases at J, with 18 bases between. The germline CDR1 and CDR2 sequences are LGHDT and YNNKEL (reference sequence). The CDR3 region is CASSQHGRDDEQYF. The DNA of the CDR3 is TGTGCCAGCAGCCAACATGGCAGGGATGATGAGCAGTACTTC.

The J gene is TRBJ1-1, the V gene TRBV5-1, with a possible D match to TRBD1 (5 bases). V was clipped by 0 bases and J by 4 bases, with 10 bases between them. This CDR3 has 14 residues. The germline gives CDR1 SGHRS, CDR2 YFSETQ. CDR3 bases: TGCGCCAGCAGCTTGGGAGGGGTGGGCACTGAAGCTTTCTTT. It codes for CASSLGGVGTEAFF.

Concerning this clonotype itself: One end of the junction varies from germline; a read error may be responsible. The chain has TRBV29-1 and TRBJ1-2; D may be TRBD1 (6 bases). The CDR3 sequence is 11 residues long. Germline V gives CDR1 SQVTM, CDR2 ANQGSEA. The CDR3 loop is CGVEGGYGYTF. In nucleotides, the CDR3 is TGCGGCGTTGAAGGGGGGTATGGCTACACCTTC. Combining the CDR3 with reference TRBV29-1 and TRBJ1-2 gives the whole variable domain SAVISQKPSRDICQRGTSLTIQCQVDSQVTMMFWYRQQPGQSLTLIATANQGSEATYESGFVIDKFPISRPNLTFSTLTVSNMSPEDSSIYLCGVEGGYGYTFGSGTRLTVV.

The V gene is TRBV5-1, the J gene TRBJ1-1; 10 nucleotides match TRBD1. Germline CDR1 is SGHRS and CDR2 is YFSETQ. V lost 3 bases to trimming and J lost 2 bases; unmatched junction nucleotides: 4. CDR3 length: 15 residues. For the CDR3, the DNA is TGCGCCAGCAGCTGGGGACAGGGGCAAAACACTGAAGCTTTCTTT. Translating it yields CASSWGQGQNTEAFF.